The clone carrying this T cell receptor (beta chain) was counted between two and nine times. The data stem from a study of response to subunit inactivated influenza vaccine. Germline V CDR1 and CDR2: MGHDK, SYGVNS. The CDR3 is made up of 20 amino acids. With 0 bases clipped from V and 6 bases from J, the junction kept 11 bases outside the gene matches. TCRdb redid the calling of the RT-PCR reads with MiXCR, one entry per CDR3 protein. The top ten hold approximately 10% of the sample, which has roughly 650,000 distinct CDR3 sequences, roughly 14% seen once. Sample: PBMCs from blood, taken 12 days after vaccination. The sequence came from a middle-aged man who received an inactivated influenza vaccine. V gene TRBV25-1 combines with J gene TRBJ2-1; 16 bases fit TRBD2. The CDR3 region is CASSEYGPGTSGRAFNEQFF. The CDR3 coding sequence is TGTGCCAGCAGTGAATATGGCCCCGGGACTAGCGGGAGGGCATTCAATGAGCAGTTCTTC.